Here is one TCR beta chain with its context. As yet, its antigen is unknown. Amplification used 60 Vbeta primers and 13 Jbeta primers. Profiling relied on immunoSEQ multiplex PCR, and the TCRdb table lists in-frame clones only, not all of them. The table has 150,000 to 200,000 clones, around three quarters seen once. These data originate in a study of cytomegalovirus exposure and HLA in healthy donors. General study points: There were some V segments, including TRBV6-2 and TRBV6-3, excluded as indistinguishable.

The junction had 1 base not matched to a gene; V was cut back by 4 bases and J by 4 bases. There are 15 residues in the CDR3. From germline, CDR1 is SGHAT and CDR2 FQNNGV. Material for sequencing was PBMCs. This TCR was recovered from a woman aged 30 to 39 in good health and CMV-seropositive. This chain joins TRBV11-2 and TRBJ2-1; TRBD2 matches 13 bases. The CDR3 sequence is CASSSLAGGYNEQFF. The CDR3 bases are TGTGCCAGCAGCTCACTAGCGGGAGGGTACAATGAGCAGTTCTTC. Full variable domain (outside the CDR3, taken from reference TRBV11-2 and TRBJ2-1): EAGVAQSPRYKIIEKRQSVAFWCNPISGHATLYWYQQILGQGPKLLIQFQNNGVVDDSQLPKDRFSAERLKGVDSTLKIQPAKLEDSAVYLCASSSLAGGYNEQFFGPGTRLTVL.